The following is a T cell receptor beta chain sequence with its context. This clonotype registers as medium-sized (0.01 to 0.1%) within its sample. Its antigen remains undetermined. Base-call qualities are not available, and no considerably larger clone is one nucleotide away. Libraries were built with 5' RACE. Sequencing used a NextSeq 500. In the TCR library protocol, unique molecular identifiers were attached to individual cDNA molecules to correct for PCR bias and sequencing error. Both TCR alpha and beta chains were sequenced, and tight co-correlation was observed between alpha and beta sequence abundances in each sample. The original methods were these. Decombinator V4 was used to annotate the V gene, J gene and CDR3 of the TCR sequences. Expanded TCRs were defined as changing significantly between any two time points under a Poisson model with p below 0.0001. TCR abundances were normalised to the total number of TCRs sequenced per sample and expressed as counts per million. TRAV1-2 paired with TRAJ12, TRAJ20 or TRAJ33 defined MAIT TCRs, while TRAV10 paired with TRAJ18 defined iNKT TCRs. VDJdb, accessed on 1 November 2021, was searched for TCRs annotated for CMV, EBV and SARS-CoV-2, and TCRs annotated for more than one antigen were excluded. Using fastp trimming at Q25 and MiXCR clonotype assembly, TCRdb reanalyzed the public sequencing data and kept in-frame beta chains. For every CDR3 protein sequence, its rows merge into one entry that carries the most common genes and DNA. Here the V and J calls rest on TCRdb's processing, not on the authors' analysis. For this sample there are about 39,000 distinct CDR3 sequences; over 4% appear just once. The ten most abundant clones make up about 5% of the sample.

This entry is derived from a study of early T cells in non-severe SARS-CoV-2 infection (dated by TCRdb to 2020 to 2023). Describing the broader study: Bulk RNA from unsorted whole blood was used for TCR sequencing, so alpha and beta chains could not be paired.

Study-level results and caveats: VDJdb matching was skewed toward anti-spike CD8 responses and likely underestimated virus-specific expansions by missing private and CD4 specificities.

CDR1 MDHEN and CDR2 SYDVKM were looked up in the germline V gene. The CDR3 measures 15 amino acids from cysteine to phenylalanine. The only DNA kept is the CDR3, 45 bases in frame from the first base. V is shortened by 6 bases, J by 0 bases, and the region joining them spans 12 bases. This was a case-control study nested in a cohort of healthcare workers in London, UK, who had nasopharyngeal swab PCR tests and blood samples taken every week. Between 23 and 31 March 2020, the week of the UK lockdown, healthcare workers were enrolled and then followed up weekly for as long as 16 weeks. Sequencing used whole blood. The chain was built from TRBV28 and TRBJ2-1, with TRBD1 tentatively as D gene (5 bases match). This TCR was sampled from an adult who was a healthcare worker with PCR-confirmed SARS-CoV-2 infection or an uninfected control (not recorded which). The DNA sequence follows: TGTGCCAGCAGGTTGGACACCTCCTCCTACAATGAGCAGTTCTTC. This codes for CASRLDTSSYNEQFF. Reference TRBV28 and TRBJ2-1 genes cover what lies past the CDR3, so the full variable domain is DVKVTQSSRYLVKRTGEKVFLECVQDMDHENMFWYRQDPGLGLRLIYFSYDVKMKEKGDIPEGYSVSREKKERFSLILESASTNQTSMYLCASRLDTSSYNEQFFGPGTRLTVL.